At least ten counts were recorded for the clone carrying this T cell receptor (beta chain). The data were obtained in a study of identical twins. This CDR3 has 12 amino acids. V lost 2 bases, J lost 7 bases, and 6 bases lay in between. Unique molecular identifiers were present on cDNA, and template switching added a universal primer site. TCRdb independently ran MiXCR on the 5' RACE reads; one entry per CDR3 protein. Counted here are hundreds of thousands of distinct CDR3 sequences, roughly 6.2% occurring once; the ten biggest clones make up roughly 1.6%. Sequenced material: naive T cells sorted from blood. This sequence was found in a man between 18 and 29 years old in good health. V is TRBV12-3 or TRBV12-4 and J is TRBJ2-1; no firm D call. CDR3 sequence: CASSLTSNEQFF. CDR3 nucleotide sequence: TGTGCCAGCAGTTTAACCTCGAATGAGCAGTTCTTC.